These 11 T cell receptor beta chains share one sample of origin, sequenced in a study of early T cells in non-severe SARS-CoV-2 infection. TCRdb passed the 5' RACE reads through MiXCR, listing each CDR3 protein once. The table shows 35,000 to 55,000 distinct CDR3 sequences, with about 25% occurring only once. The input for sequencing was whole blood, taken at baseline. These receptors were obtained from an adult who was a healthcare worker with PCR-confirmed SARS-CoV-2 infection or an uninfected control (not recorded which).

The chain employs TRBV5-1 and TRBJ2-3, with D hard to call. Germline V lookup: CDR1 SGHRS, CDR2 YFSETQ. This CDR3 comprises 16 residues. The germline V and J ends were trimmed by 2 bases and 2 bases, with 15 bases remaining between them. The CDR3 here is CASSLGLVVTTDTQYF. Here the CDR3 DNA reads TGCGCCAGCAGCTTAGGTCTGGTAGTTACCACAGATACGCAGTATTTT.

A few counts support this clonotype. This chain uses TRBV5-1 with TRBJ1-1, with D possibly TRBD1 on 5 matching bases. Deletions cut 1 base from V and 5 bases from J, with 12 bases between. The CDR3 loop spans 14 amino acids. CDR1 is SGHRS and CDR2 is YFSETQ in the germline V gene. Here the CDR3 reads CASSLSSGGTEAFF. The CDR3 region has the DNA TGCGCCAGCAGCTTGAGTTCTGGGGGGACTGAAGCTTTCTTT.

The J gene is TRBJ2-5, the V gene TRBV20-1; weak D call: TRBD2 (6 bases). Germline loops: CDR1 DFQATT, CDR2 SNEGSKA (reference sequence). This CDR3 spans 14 amino acids. V was pared by 5 bases and J by 3 bases, with 16 bases between. CDR3 loop: CSAAGGAGEETQYF. The CDR3 DNA sequence: TGCAGTGCTGCTGGAGGGGCTGGCGAAGAGACCCAGTACTTC.

The table lists this clonotype with many counts. The rearrangement joins TRBV12-3 or TRBV12-4 to TRBJ1-2; D is uncertain. The length of the CDR3 is 13 residues. V was cut by 1 base and J by 2 bases, with 5 bases left in between. The CDR3 loop reads CASSLGQNYGYTF. CDR3 coding DNA: TGTGCCAGCAGTTTAGGGCAGAACTATGGCTACACCTTC.

CDR3 nucleotides: TGCAGCGGAGGGGCTAACTATGGCTACACCTTC. As protein: CSGGANYGYTF. The V call is TRBV20-1, the J call TRBJ1-2; tentative D call: TRBD1 (5 bases). Germline CDR1 is DFQATT and CDR2 is SNEGSKA (reference sequence). The CDR3 runs 11 residues.

In its sample, this clonotype was seen a few times. The CDR3 region is CAWSVRTGNQPQHF. The CDR3 bases are TGTGCCTGGAGTGTACGCACGGGCAATCAGCCCCAGCATTTT. The V gene is TRBV30, the J gene TRBJ1-5, with D unresolved. The germline gives CDR1 GTSNPN, CDR2 SVGIG (reference sequence). The CDR3 is made up of 14 amino acids. With 0 bases removed from V and 2 bases from J, the gap between germline ends came to 8 bases.

This clonotype was seen only a few times. The CDR3 reads CASSSEGGDRDYGYTF. The CDR3 DNA reads as TGTGCCAGCAGCTCCGAAGGCGGTGACAGGGACTATGGCTACACCTTC. V is TRBV7-2 and J is TRBJ1-2; 7 positions agree with TRBD1. The germline V gene encodes CDR1 SGHTA and CDR2 FQGNSA. V shed 4 bases and J 3 bases; nucleotides not matched to a gene: 11. The CDR3 extends over 16 amino acids.

Within the sample, this clonotype is medium-sized. The chain uses TRBV20-1 and TRBJ1-6; no clear D gene. The CDR3 has 19 amino acids. The germline gives CDR1 DFQATT, CDR2 SNEGSKA (reference sequence). The V end was cut by 0 bases, the J end by 5 bases, with 23 bases between. DNA of the CDR3: TGCAGTGCTAGAGATTCCTGGGGATCGAGGCTAGATGATAATTCACCCCTCCACTTT. Residues: CSARDSWGSRLDDNSPLHF.

This rearrangement joins TRBV7-3 to TRBJ1-1; D not resolved. CDR1 SGHTA and CDR2 FQGTGA come from the germline V gene. V dropped 1 base and J dropped 4 bases, with 7 bases sitting between them. There are 13 residues in the CDR3. The CDR3 loop reads CASSLIMGTEAFF. The CDR3 coding sequence is TGTGCCAGCAGCTTAATCATGGGCACTGAAGCTTTCTTT.

The chain recombines TRBV2 with TRBJ2-2; the D call may be TRBD1 or TRBD2 (5 bases each). V lost 7 bases, J lost 4 bases, and 22 bases lay in between. The CDR3 has 17 amino acids. CDR1 and CDR2 from the germline V gene are SNHLY and FYNNEI. The chain's CDR3 is CASTPTGADLGTGELFF. DNA for the CDR3: TGTGCCAGCACTCCTACCGGGGCCGATCTCGGCACCGGGGAGCTGTTTTTT.

This clonotype was seen a few times. The chain employs TRBV6-2 or TRBV6-3 and TRBJ1-1; 9 bases line up with TRBD1. Trimming at V came to 5 bases and at J to 3 bases, leaving 10 bases not matched to a gene. The CDR3 extends over 16 amino acids. Germline CDR1 reads MNHEY; CDR2 reads SVGEGT. This chain's CDR3 is CASSNRDRALDTEAFF. The CDR3 nucleotides are TGTGCCAGCAGTAACCGGGACAGGGCCCTGGACACTGAAGCTTTCTTT.